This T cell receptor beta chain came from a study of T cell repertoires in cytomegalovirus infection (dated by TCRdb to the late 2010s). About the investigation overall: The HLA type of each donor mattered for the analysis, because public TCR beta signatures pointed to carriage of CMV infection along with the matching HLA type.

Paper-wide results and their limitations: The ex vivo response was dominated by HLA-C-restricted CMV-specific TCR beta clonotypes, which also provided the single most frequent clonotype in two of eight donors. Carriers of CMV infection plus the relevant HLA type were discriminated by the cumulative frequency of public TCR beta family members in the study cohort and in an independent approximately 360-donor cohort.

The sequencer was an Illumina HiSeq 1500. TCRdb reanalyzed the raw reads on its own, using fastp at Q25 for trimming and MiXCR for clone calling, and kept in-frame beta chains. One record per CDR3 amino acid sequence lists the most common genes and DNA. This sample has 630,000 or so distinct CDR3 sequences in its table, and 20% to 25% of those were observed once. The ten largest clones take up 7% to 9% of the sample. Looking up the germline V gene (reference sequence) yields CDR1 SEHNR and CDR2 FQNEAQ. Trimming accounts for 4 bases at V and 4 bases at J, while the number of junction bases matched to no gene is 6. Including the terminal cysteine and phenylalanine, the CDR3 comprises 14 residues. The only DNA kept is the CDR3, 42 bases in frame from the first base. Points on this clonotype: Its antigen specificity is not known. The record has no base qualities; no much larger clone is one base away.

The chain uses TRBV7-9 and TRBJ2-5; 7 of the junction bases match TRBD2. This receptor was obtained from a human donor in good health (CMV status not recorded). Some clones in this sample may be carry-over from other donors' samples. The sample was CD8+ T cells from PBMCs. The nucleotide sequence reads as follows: TGTGCCAGCAGCTGGACTAGGTATCGAGAGACCCAGTACTTC. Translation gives CASSWTRYRETQYF.